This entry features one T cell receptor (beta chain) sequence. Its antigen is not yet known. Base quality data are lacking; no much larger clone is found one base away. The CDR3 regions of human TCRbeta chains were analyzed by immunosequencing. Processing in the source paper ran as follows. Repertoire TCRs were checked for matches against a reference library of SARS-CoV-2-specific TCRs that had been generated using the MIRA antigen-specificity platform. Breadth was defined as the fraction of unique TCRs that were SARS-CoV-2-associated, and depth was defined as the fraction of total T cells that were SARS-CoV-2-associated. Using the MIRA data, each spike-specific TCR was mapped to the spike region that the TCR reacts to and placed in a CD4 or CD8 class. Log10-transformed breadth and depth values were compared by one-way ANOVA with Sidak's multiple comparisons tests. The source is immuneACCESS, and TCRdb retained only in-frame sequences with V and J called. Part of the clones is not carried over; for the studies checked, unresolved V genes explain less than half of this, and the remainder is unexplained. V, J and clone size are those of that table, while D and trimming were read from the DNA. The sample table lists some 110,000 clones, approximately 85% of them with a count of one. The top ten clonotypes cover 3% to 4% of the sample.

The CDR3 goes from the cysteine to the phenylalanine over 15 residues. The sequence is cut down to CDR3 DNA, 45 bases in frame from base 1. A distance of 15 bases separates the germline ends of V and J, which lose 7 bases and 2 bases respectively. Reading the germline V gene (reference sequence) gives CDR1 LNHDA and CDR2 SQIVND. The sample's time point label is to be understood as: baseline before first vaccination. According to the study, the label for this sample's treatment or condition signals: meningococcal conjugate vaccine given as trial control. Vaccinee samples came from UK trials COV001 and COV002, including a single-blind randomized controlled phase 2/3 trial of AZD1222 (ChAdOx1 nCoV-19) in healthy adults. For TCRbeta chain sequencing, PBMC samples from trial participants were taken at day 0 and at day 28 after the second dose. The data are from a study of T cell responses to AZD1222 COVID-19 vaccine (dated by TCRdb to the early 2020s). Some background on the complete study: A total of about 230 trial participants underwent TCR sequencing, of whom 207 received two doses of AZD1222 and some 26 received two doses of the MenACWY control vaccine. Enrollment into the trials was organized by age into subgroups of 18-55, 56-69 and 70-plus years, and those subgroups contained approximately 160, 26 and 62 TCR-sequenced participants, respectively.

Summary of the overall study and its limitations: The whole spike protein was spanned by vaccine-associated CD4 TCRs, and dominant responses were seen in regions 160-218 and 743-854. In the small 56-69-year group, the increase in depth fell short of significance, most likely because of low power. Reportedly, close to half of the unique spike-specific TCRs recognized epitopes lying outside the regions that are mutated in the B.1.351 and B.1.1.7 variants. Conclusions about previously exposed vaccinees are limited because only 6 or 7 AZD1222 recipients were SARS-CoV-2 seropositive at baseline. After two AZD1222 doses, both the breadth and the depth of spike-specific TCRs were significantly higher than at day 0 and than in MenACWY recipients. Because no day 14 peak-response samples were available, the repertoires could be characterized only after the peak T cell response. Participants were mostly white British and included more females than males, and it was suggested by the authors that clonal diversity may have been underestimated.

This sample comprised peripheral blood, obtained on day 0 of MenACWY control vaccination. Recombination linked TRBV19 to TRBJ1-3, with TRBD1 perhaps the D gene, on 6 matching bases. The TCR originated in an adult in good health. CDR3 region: CASNPTGRPGNTIYF. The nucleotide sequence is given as TGTGCCAGTAACCCTACAGGGAGGCCTGGAAACACCATATATTTT.